This record looks at one T cell receptor beta chain sequence and its context. The identical CDR3 is also encoded by other nucleotide sequences in the sample. The source of the sample is a study of long-term antiretroviral therapy in people with HIV. Researchers report immunoSEQ v3.0 was run at survey level. Clones were sequenced by immunoSEQ multiplex PCR, and TCRdb holds only the in-frame ones, with some missing. The profile shows roughly 45,000 clones, 84% of them singletons. The TCR originated in a woman under 30 with HIV. This specimen was unsorted PBMCs, taken 0.8 years after starting antiretroviral therapy.

The CDR3 loop reads CASSLSPSPYNEQFF. CDR3 in DNA: TGTGCCAGCAGTTTATCGCCCAGCCCCTACAATGAGCAGTTCTTC. The rearrangement links TRBV27 to TRBJ2-1, with D uncertain. Per the germline V gene, CDR1 is MNHEY and CDR2 is SMNVEV (reference sequence). Deletions cut 0 bases from V and 2 bases from J, with 8 bases between. The CDR3 runs to 15 residues.